The rows below give T cell receptor beta chains drawn from one sample of a study of OX40 agonist ivuxolimab in advanced cancers. Repertoires were generated with immunoSEQ multiplex PCR, while TCRdb's copy carries only in-frame clones and drops some. The sample consists of roughly 15,000 clones, roughly 78% of them appearing once. This material consisted of CD4+ or CD8+ T cells sorted from blood, taken in a trial of the OX40 agonist ivuxolimab. These TCRs come from an adult with an advanced solid tumor such as melanoma, head and neck, liver or kidney cancer. The CDR3 runs from the conserved cysteine through the conserved F or W.

length: 15; V: TRBV28; J: TRBJ1-5; CDR3: CASSFRDSLEQPQHF
length: 13; V: TRBV7-6; J: .; CDR3: CASSLGFRYEQYF
length: 15; V: TRBV6-5; J: TRBJ2-3; CDR3: CASSYTSGSPDTQYF
length: 15; V: TRBV10-3; J: TRBJ1-2; CDR3: CAISESGTGIYGYTF
length: 11; V: TRBV20-1; J: TRBJ2-5; CDR3: CSARNQETQYF
length: 13; V: TRBV6-6; J: TRBJ2-7; CDR3: CASSPGTAYEQYF
length: 13; V: TRBV5-8; J: TRBJ2-7; CDR3: CASNRDRAHEQYF
length: 14; V: TRBV5-1; J: TRBJ2-7; CDR3: CASSFGGPSYEQYF
length: 15; V: TRBV7-2; J: TRBJ2-7; CDR3: CASSLSRDRFYEQYF
length: 17; V: TRBV9; J: TRBJ2-3; CDR3: CASSVAQTSGITDTQYF
length: 12; V: TRBV11-1; J: TRBJ2-5; CDR3: CASSQGGETQYF